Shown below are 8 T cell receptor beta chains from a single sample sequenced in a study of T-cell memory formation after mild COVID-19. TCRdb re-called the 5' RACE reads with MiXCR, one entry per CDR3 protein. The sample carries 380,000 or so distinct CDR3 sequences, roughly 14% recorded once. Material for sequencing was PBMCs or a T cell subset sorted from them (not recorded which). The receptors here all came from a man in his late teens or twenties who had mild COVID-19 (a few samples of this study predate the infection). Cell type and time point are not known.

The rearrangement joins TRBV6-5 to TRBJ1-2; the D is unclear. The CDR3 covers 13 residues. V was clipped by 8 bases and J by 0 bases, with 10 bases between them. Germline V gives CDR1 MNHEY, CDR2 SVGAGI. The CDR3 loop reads CASRVSANYGYTF. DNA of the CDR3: TGTGCCAGCCGGGTTTCAGCTAACTATGGCTACACCTTC.

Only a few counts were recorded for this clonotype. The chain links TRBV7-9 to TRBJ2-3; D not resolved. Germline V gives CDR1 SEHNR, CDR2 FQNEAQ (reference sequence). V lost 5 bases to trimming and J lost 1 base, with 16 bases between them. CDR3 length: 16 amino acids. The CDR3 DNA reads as TGTGCCAGCAGCCCGCCCGTGGGAAAGGGCACAGATACGCAGTATTTT. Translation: CASSPPVGKGTDTQYF.

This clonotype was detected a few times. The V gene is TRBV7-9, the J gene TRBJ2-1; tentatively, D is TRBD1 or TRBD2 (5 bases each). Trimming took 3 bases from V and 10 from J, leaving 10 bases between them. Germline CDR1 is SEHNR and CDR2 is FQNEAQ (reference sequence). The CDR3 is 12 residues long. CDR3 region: CASSFRGVEQFF. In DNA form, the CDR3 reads TGTGCCAGCAGCTTTAGAGGGGTCGAGCAGTTCTTC. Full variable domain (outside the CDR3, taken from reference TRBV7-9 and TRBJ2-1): DTGVSQNPRHKITKRGQNVTFRCDPISEHNRLYWYRQTLGQGPEFLTYFQNEAQLEKSRLLSDRFSAERPKGSFSTLEIQRTEQGDSAMYLCASSFRGVEQFFGPGTRLTVL.

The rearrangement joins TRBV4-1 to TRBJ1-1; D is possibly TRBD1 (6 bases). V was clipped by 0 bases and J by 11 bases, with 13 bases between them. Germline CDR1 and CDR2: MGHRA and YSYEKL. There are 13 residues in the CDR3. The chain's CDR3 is CASSQDTGWWAFF. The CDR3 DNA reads TGCGCCAGCAGCCAAGATACAGGGTGGTGGGCTTTCTTT.

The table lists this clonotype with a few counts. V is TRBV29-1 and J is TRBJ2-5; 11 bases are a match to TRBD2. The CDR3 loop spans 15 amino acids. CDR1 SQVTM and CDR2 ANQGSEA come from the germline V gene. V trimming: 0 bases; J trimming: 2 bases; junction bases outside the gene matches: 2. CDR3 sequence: CSVEETSGVQETQYF. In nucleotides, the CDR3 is TGCAGCGTTGAAGAGACTAGCGGGGTACAAGAGACCCAGTACTTC.

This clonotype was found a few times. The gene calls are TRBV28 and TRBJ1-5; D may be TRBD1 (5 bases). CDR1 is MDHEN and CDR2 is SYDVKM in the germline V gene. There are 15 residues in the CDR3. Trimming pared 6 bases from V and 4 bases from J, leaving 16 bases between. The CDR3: CASRQAGTLNQPQHF. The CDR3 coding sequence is TGTGCCAGCAGACAAGCTGGGACGTTGAATCAGCCCCAGCATTTT.

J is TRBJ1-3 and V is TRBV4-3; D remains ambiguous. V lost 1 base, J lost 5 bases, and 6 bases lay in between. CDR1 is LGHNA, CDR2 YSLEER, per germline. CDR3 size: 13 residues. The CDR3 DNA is TGCGCCAGCAGCCAAGGGTTTAGAAACACCATATATTTT. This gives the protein CASSQGFRNTIYF.

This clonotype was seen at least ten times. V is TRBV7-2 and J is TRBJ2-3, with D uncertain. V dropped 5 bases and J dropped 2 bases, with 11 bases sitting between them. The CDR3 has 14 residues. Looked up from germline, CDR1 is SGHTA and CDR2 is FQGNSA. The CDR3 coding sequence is TGTGCCAGCAGCGCTGGCCGATACACAGATACGCAGTATTTT. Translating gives CASSAGRYTDTQYF.